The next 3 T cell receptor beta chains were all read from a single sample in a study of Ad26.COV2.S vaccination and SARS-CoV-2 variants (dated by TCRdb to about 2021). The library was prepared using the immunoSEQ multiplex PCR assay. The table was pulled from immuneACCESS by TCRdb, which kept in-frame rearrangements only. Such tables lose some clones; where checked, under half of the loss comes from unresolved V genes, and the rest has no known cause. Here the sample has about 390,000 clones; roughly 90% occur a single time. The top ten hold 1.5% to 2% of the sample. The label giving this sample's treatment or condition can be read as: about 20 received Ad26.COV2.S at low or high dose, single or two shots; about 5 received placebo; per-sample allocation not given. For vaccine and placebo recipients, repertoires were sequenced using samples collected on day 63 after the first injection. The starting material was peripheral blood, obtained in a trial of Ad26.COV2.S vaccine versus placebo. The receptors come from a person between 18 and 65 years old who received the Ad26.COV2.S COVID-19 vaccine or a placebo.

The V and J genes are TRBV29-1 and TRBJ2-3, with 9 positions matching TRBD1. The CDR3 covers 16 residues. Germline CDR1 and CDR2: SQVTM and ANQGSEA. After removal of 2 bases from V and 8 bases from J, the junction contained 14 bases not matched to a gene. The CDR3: CSVESGTGIFGATQYF. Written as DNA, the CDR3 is TGCAGCGTTGAATCGGGGACAGGGATTTTTGGGGCTACGCAGTATTTT.

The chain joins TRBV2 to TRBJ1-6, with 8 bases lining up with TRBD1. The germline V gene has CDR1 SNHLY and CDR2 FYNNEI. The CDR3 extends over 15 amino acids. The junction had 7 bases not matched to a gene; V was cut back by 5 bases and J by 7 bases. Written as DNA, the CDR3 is TGTGCCAGCAGTACCCTGACAGGGGCGAATTCACCCCTCCACTTT. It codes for CASSTLTGANSPLHF.

DNA for the CDR3: TGTGCCAGCAGCCTAAATGACAGAGAAAATCAGCCCCAGCATTTT. Amino acid sequence: CASSLNDRENQPQHF. The chain joins TRBV5-6 to TRBJ1-5, with D possibly matching TRBD1 (5 bases). This CDR3 spans 15 amino acids. Between the trimmed V and J ends, which lost 4 bases and 4 bases, there was a span of 15 bases. Germline V gene data show CDR1 as SGHDT and CDR2 as YYEEEE.